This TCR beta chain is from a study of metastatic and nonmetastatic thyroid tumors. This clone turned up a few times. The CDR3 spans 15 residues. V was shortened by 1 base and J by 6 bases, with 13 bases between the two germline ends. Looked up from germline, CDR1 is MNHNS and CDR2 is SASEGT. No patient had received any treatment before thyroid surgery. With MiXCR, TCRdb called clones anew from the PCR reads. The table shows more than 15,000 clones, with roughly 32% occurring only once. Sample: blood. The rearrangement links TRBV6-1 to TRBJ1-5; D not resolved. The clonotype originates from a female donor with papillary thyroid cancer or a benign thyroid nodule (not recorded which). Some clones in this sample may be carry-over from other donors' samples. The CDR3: CASSEDVVRGQPQHF. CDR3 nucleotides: TGTGCCAGCAGTGAAGATGTAGTGCGCGGTCAGCCCCAGCATTTT.